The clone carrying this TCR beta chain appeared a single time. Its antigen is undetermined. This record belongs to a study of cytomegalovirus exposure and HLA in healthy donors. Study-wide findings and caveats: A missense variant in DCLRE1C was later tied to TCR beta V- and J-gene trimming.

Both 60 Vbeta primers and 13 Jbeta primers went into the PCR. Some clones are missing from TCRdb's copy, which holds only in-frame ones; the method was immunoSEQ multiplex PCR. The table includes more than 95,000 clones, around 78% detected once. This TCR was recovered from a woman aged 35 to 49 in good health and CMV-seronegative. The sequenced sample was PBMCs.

The CDR3, as DNA: TGTGCCAGCAGCTCGGGACAGGGGAGGGGATACGAGCAGTACTTC. This translates into CASSSGQGRGYEQYF. The rearrangement joins TRBV11-2 to TRBJ2-7; TRBD1 aligns across 10 bases. Germline V CDR1 and CDR2: SGHAT, FQNNGV. J was trimmed by 4 bases and V by 4 bases; bases with no gene match: 7. The CDR3 has 15 residues.